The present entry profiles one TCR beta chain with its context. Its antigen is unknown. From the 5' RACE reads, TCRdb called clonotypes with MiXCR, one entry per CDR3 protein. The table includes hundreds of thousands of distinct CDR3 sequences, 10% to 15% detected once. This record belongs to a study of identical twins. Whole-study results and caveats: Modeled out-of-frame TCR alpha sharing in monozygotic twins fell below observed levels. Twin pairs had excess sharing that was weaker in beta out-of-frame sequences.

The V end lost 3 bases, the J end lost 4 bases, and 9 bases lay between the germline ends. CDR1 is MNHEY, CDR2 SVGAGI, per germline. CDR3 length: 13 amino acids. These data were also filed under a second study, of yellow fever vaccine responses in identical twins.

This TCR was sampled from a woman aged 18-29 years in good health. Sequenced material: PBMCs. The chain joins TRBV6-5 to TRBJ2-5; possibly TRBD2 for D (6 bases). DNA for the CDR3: TGTGCCAGCAGTTATCGGGGGTCAGAGACCCAGTACTTC. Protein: CASSYRGSETQYF.